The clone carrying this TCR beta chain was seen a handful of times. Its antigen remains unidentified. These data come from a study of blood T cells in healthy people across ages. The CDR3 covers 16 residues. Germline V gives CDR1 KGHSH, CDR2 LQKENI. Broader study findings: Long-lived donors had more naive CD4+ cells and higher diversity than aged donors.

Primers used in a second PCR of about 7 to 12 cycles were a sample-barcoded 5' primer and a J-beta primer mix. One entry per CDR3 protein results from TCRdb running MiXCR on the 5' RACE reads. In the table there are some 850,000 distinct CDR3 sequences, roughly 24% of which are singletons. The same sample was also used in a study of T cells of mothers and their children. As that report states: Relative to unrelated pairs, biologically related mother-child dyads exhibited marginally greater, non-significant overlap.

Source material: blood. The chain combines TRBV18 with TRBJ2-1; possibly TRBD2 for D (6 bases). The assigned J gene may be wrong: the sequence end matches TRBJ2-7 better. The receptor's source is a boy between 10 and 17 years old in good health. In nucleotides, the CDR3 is TGTGCCAGCTCTCAAAGGGGCGGAGGGCTCCCCTACGAGCAGTACTTC. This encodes CASSQRGGGLPYEQYF.